This TCR beta chain is drawn from a study of blood T cell repertoires in COVID-19. Study details: Acute-phase and convalescent COVID-19 samples originated in the United States, Italy and Spain. PBMCs, B-cell-depleted T cells, or T cells were the source of the cDNA or gDNA that made up the material.

Methods used by the authors: Amplified reference gene primers provided the basis for estimating nucleated cell counts. Assay used: immunoSEQ multiplex PCR; TCRdb lists only in-frame clones, some missing. V, J and clone size are those of that table, while D and trimming were read from the DNA. The sample lists approximately 220,000 clones, around 90% occurring once. This CDR3 has 15 residues. The trim removed 2 bases at V and 4 bases at J, leaving 5 bases unmatched. Germline lookup yields CDR1 LGHDT and CDR2 YNNKEL (reference sequence). Participants were aged about 18 to 90 years from around 26 US areas.

The receptor was derived from a man aged 30-40 years who had recovered from COVID-19. The chain is built from TRBV3-1 (or the pseudogene TRBV3-2) and TRBJ2-5, with 9 bases that match TRBD1. The sample consisted of PBMCs or T cells enriched from blood (not recorded which). The CDR3 region is CASSQPTGGGETQYF. The CDR3 DNA follows: TGTGCCAGCAGCCAACCAACAGGGGGCGGAGAGACCCAGTACTTC.